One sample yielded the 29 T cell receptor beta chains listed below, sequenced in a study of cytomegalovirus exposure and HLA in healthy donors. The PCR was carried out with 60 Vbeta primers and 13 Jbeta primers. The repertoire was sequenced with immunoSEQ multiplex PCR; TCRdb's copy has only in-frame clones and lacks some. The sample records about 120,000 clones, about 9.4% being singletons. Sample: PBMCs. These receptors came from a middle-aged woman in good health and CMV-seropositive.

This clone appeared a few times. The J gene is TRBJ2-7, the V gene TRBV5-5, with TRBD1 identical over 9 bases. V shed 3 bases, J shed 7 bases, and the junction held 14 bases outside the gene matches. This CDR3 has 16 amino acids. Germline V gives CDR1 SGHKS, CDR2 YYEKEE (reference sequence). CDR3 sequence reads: CASSWTLGQGVREQYF. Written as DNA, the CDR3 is TGTGCCAGCAGCTGGACCCTGGGACAGGGAGTAAGAGAGCAGTACTTC.

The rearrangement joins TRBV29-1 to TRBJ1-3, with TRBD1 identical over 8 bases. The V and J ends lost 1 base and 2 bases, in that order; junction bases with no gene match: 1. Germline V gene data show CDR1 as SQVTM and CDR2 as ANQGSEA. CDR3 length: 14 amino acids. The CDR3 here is CSVEGTGTGNTIYF. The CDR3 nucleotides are TGCAGCGTTGAAGGGACAGGGACTGGAAACACCATATATTTT.

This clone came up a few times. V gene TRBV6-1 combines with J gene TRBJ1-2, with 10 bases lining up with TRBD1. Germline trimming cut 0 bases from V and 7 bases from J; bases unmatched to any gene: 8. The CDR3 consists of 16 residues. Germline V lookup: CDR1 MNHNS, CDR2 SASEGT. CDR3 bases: TGTGCCAGCAGTGAAGCGCAGGGACAGGGGTCTGGTGGCTACACCTTC. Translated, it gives CASSEAQGQGSGGYTF.

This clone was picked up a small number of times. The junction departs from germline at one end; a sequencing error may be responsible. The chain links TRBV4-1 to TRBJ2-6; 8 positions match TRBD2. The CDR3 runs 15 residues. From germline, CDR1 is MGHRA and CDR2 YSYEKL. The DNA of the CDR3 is TGCGCCAGCAGTCAAGCGGGAGCTGGGGCCAACGTCCTGACTTTC. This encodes CASSQAGAGANVLTF.

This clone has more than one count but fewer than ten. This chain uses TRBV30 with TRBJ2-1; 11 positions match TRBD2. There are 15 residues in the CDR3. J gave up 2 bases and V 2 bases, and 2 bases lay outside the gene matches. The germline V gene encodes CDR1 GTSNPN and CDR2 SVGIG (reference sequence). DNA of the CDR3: TGTGCCTGGAGTCCACTAGCGGGGGCCTACAATGAGCAGTTCTTC. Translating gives CAWSPLAGAYNEQFF.

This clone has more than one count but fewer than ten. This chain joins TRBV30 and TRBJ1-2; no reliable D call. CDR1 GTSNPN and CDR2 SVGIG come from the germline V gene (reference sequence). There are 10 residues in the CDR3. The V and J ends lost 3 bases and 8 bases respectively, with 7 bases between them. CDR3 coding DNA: TGTGCCTGGAGGGGCAGGGGCTACACCTTC. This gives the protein CAWRGRGYTF.

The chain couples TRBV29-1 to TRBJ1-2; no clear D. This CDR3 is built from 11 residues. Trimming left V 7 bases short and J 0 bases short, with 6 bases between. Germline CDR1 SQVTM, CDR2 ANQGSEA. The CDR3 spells CSGRANYGYTF. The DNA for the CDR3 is TGCAGCGGGAGGGCTAACTATGGCTACACCTTC.

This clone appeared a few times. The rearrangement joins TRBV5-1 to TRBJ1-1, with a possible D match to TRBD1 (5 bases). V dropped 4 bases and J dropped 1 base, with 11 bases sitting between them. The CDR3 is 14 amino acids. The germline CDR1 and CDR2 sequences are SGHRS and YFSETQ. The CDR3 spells CASSPRAQNTEAFF. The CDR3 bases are TGCGCCAGCAGCCCCAGGGCACAGAACACTGAAGCTTTCTTT.

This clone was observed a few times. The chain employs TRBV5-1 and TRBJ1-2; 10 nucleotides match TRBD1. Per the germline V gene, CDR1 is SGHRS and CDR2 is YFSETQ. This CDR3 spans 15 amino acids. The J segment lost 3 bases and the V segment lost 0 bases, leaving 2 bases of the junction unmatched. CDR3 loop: CASSLDGTGDYGYTF. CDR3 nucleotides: TGCGCCAGCAGCTTGGATGGGACAGGGGACTATGGCTACACCTTC.

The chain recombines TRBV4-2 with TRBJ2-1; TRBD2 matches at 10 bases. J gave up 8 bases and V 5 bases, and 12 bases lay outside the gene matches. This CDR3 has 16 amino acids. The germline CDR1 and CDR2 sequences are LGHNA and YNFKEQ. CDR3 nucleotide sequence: TGTGCCAGCAGCAAAGGGCCCCAGCGGGGGGGCCATGAGCAGTTCTTC. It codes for CASSKGPQRGGHEQFF.

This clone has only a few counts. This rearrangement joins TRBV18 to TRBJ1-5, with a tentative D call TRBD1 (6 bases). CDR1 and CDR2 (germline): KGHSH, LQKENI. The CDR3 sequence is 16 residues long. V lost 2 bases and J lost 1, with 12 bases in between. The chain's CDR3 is CASSPGGMESNQPQHF. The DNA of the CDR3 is TGTGCCAGCTCACCAGGGGGCATGGAGAGCAATCAGCCCCAGCATTTT.

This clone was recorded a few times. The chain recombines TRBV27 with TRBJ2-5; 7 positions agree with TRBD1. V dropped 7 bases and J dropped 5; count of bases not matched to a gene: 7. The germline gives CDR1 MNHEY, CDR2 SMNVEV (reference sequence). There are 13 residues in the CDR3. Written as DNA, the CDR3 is TGTGCCAGCACTCCATCCAGGGGGGAGACCCAGTACTTC. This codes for CASTPSRGETQYF.

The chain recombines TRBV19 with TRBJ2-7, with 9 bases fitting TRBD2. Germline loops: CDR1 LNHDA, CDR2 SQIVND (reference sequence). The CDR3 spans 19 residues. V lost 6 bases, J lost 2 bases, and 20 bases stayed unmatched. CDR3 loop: CASSPRGSGGPGVPYEQYF. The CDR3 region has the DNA TGTGCCAGTAGCCCCCGTGGTAGCGGGGGCCCCGGGGTACCCTACGAGCAGTACTTC.

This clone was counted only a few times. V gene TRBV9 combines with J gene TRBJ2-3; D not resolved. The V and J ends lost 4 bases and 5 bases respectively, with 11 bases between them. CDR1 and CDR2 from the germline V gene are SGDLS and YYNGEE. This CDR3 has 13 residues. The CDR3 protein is CASSPSFVDTQYF. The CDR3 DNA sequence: TGTGCCAGCAGCCCGAGCTTTGTAGATACGCAGTATTTT. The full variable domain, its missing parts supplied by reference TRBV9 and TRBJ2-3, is DSGVTQTPKHLITATGQRVTLRCSPRSGDLSVYWYQQSLDQGLQFLIQYYNGEERAKGNILERFSAQQFPDLHSELNLSSLELGDSALYFCASSPSFVDTQYFGPGTRLTVL.

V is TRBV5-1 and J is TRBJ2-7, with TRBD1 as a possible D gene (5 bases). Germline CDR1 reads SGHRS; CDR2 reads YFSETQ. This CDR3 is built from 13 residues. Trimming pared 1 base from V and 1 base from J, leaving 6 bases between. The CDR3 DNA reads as TGCGCCAGCAGCTTGAGGGGATCCTACGAGCAGTACTTC. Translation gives CASSLRGSYEQYF.

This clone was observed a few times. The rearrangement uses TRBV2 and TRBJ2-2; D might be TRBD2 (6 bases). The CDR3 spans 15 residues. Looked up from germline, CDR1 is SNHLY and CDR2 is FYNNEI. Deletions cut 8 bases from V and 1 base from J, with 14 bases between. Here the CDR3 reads CASQSGTLNTGELFF. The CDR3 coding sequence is TGTGCCAGCCAGTCCGGGACTTTGAACACCGGGGAGCTGTTTTTT.

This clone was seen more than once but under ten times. The CDR3 DNA sequence: TGTGCCAGCAGCTTGGTTGGGACAGGGGTGTACGAGCAGTACTTC. Residues: CASSLVGTGVYEQYF. This sequence joins TRBV5-8 and TRBJ2-7; 10 positions agree with TRBD1. The CDR3 runs to 15 residues. CDR1 and CDR2 from the germline V gene are SGHTS and YDEGEE. Germline trimming cut 0 bases from V and 4 bases from J; bases unmatched to any gene: 4.

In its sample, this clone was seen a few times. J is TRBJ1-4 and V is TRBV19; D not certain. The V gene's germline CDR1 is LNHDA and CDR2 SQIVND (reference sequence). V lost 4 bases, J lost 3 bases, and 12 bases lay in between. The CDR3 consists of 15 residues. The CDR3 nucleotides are TGTGCCAGTAGTAACCAACAGCAGTCTAATGAAAAACTGTTTTTT. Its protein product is CASSNQQQSNEKLFF.

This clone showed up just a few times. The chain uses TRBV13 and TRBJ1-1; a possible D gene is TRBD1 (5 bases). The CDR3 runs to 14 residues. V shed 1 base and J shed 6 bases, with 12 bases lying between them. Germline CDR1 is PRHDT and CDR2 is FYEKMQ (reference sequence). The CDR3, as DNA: TGTGCCAGCAGCTTAGCCGGGGGGTCGGCTGAAGCTTTCTTT. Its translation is CASSLAGGSAEAFF.

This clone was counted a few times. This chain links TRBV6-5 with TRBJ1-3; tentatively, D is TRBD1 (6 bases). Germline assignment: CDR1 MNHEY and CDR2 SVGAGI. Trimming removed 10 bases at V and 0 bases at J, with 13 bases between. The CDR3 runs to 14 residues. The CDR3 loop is CATRDTLSGNTIYF. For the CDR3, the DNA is TGTGCCACAAGGGACACCCTCTCTGGAAACACCATATATTTT.

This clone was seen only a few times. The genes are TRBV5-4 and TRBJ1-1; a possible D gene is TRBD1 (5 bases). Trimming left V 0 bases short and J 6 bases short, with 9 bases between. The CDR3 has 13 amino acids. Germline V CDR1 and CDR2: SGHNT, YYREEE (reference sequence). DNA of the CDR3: TGTGCCAGCAGCTTGGAGCAGGGTTCTGAAGCTTTCTTT. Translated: CASSLEQGSEAFF.

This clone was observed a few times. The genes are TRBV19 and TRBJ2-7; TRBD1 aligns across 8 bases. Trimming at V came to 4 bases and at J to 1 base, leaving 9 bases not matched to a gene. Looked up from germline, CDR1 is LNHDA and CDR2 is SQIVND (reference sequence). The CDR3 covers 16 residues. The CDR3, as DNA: TGTGCCAGTAGTAGTGCCGTCGGACAGGGTTCCTACGAGCAGTACTTC. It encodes CASSSAVGQGSYEQYF.

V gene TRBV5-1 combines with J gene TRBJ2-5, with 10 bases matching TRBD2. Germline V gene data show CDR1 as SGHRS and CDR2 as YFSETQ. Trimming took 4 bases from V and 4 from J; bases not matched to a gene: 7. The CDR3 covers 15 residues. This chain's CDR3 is CASSPTSGVGETQYF. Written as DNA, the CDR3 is TGCGCCAGCAGCCCTACTAGCGGGGTGGGAGAGACCCAGTACTTC.

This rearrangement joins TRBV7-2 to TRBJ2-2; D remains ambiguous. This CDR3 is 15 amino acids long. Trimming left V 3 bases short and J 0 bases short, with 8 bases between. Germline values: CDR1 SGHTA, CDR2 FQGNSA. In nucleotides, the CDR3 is TGTGCCAGCAGCTTCGTCGTCGCGAACACCGGGGAGCTGTTTTTT. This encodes CASSFVVANTGELFF. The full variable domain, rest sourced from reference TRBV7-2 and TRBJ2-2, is GAGVSQSPSNKVTEKGKDVELRCDPISGHTALYWYRQSLGQGLEFLIYFQGNSAPDKSGLPSDRFSAERTGGSVSTLTIQRTQQEDSAVYLCASSFVVANTGELFFGEGSRLTVL.

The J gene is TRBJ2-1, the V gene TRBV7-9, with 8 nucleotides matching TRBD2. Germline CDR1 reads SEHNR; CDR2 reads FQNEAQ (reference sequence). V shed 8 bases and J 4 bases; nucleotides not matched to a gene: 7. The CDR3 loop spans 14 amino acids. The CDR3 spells CASESGGLYNEQFF. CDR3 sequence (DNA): TGTGCCAGCGAAAGCGGGGGACTATACAATGAGCAGTTCTTC. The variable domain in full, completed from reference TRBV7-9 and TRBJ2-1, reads DTGVSQNPRHKITKRGQNVTFRCDPISEHNRLYWYRQTLGQGPEFLTYFQNEAQLEKSRLLSDRFSAERPKGSFSTLEIQRTEQGDSAMYLCASESGGLYNEQFFGPGTRLTVL.

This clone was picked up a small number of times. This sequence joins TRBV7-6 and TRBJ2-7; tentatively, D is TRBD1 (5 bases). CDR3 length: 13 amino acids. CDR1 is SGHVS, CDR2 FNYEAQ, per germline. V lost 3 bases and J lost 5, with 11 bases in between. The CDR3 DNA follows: TGTGCCAGCAGCTTTAGTTTGGACAACGAGCAGTACTTC. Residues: CASSFSLDNEQYF.

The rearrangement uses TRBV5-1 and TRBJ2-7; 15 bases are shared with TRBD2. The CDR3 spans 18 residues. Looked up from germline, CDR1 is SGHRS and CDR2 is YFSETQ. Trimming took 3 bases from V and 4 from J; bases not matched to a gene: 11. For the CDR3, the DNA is TGCGCCAGCAGCTACCCCGGGACTAGCGGGGGGAGAGCGTACGAGCAGTACTTC. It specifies CASSYPGTSGGRAYEQYF.

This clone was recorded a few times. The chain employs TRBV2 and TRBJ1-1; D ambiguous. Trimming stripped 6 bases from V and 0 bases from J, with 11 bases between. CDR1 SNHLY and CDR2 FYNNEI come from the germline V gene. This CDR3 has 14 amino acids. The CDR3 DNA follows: TGTGCCAGCAGGGCACCCATTATGAACACTGAAGCTTTCTTT. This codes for CASRAPIMNTEAFF.

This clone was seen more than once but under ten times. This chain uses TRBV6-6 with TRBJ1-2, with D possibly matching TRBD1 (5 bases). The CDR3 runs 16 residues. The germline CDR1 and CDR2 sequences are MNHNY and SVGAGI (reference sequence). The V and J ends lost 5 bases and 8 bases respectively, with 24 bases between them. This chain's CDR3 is CASSNPIFWGVYGYTF. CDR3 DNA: TGTGCCAGCAGTAACCCGATTTTTTGGGGGGTTTACGGCTACACCTTC.